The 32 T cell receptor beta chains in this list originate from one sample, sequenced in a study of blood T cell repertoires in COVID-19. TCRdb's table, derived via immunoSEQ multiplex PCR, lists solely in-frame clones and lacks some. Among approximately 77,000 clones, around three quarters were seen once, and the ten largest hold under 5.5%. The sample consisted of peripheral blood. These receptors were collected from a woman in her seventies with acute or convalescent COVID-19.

CDR3 region: CASGPGLAGVPGTQYF. DNA of the CDR3: TGTGCCAGCGGACCAGGACTAGCGGGGGTTCCAGGGACCCAGTACTTC. J is TRBJ2-5 and V is TRBV11-2; TRBD2 matches 13 bases. The CDR3 contains 16 residues. Germline trimming cut 8 bases from V and 7 bases from J; bases unmatched to any gene: 13. Germline V gene lookup returns CDR1 SGHAT and CDR2 FQNNGV.

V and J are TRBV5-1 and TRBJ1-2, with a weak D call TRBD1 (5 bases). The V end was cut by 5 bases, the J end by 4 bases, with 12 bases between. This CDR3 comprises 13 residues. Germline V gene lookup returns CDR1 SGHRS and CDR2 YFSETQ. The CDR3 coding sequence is TGCGCCAGCAGGGGTGGGGCTGGCTATGGCTACACCTTC. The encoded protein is CASRGGAGYGYTF.

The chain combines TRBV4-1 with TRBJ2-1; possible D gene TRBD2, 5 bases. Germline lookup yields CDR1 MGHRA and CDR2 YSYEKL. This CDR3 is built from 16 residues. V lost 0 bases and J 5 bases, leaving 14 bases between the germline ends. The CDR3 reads CASSQEGAGNDNEQFF. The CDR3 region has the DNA TGCGCCAGCAGCCAAGAGGGCGCGGGCAACGACAATGAGCAGTTCTTC.

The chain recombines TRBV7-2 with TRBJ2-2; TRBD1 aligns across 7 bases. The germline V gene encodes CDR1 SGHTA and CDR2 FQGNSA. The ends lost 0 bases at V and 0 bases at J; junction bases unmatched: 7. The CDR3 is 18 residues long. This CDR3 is CASSLAGTATANTGELFF. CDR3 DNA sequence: TGTGCCAGCAGCTTAGCGGGGACAGCCACCGCGAACACCGGGGAGCTGTTTTTT. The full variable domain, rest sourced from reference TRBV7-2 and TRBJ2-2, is GAGVSQSPSNKVTEKGKDVELRCDPISGHTALYWYRQSLGQGLEFLIYFQGNSAPDKSGLPSDRFSAERTGGSVSTLTIQRTQQEDSAVYLCASSLAGTATANTGELFFGEGSRLTVL.

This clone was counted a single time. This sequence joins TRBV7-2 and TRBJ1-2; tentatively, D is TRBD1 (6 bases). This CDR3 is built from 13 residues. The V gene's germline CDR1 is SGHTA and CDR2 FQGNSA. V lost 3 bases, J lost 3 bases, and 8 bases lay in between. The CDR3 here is CASSFKGDYGYTF. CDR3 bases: TGTGCCAGCAGCTTTAAGGGGGACTATGGCTACACCTTC. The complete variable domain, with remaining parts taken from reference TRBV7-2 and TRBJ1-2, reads GAGVSQSPSNKVTEKGKDVELRCDPISGHTALYWYRQSLGQGLEFLIYFQGNSAPDKSGLPSDRFSAERTGGSVSTLTIQRTQQEDSAVYLCASSFKGDYGYTFGSGTRLTVV.

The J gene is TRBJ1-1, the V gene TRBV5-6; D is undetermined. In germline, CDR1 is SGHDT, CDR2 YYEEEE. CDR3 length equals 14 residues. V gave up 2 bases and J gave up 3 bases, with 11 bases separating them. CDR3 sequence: CASSFDNGHTEAFF. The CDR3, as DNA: TGTGCCAGCAGCTTTGACAATGGGCACACTGAAGCTTTCTTT.

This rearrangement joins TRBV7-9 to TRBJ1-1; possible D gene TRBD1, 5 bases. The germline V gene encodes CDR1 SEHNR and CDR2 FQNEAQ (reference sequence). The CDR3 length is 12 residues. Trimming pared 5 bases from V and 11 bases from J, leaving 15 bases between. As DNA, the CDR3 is TGTGCCAGCAGCGTCTCAGGGTTTGGGGCTTTCTTT. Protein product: CASSVSGFGAFF.

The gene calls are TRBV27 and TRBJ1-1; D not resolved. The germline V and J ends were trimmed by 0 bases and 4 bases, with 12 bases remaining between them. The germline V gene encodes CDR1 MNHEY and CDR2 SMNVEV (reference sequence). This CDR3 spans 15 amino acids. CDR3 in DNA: TGTGCCAGCAGTTTATCGACACTCCTGGGCACTGAAGCTTTCTTT. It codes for CASSLSTLLGTEAFF.

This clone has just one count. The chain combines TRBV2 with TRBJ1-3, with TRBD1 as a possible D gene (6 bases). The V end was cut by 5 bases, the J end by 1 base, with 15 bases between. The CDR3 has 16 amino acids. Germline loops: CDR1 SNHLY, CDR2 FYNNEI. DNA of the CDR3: TGTGCCAGCAGTTACAGGGAAGGGAGATCTGGAAACACCATATATTTT. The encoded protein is CASSYREGRSGNTIYF.

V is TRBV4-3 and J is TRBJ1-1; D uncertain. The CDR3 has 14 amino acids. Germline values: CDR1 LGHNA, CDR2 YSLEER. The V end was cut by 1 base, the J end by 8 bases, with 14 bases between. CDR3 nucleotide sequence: TGCGCCAGCAGCCAAGTGGAACGGGTCGGGGAAGCTTTCTTT. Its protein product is CASSQVERVGEAFF.

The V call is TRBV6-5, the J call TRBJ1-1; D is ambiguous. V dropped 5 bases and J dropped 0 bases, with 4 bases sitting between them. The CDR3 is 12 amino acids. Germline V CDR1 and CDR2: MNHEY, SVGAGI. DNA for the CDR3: TGTGCCAGCAGTCAGATGAACACTGAAGCTTTCTTT. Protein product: CASSQMNTEAFF.

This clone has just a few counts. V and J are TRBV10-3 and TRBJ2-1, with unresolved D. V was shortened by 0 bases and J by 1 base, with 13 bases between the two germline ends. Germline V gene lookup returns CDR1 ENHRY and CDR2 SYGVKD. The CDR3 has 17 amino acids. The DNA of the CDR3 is TGTGCCATCAGTGAGTCGATGGCTAGTGAGTCCTACAATGAGCAGTTCTTC. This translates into CAISESMASESYNEQFF.

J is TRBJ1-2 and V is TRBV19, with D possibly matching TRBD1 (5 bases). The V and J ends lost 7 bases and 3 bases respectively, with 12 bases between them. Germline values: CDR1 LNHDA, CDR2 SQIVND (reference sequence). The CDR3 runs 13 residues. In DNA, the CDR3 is TGTGCCAGTACCGATGGACAAGACTATGGCTACACCTTC. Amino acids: CASTDGQDYGYTF. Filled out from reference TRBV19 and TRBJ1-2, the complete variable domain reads DGGITQSPKYLFRKEGQNVTLSCEQNLNHDAMYWYRQDPGQGLRLIYYSQIVNDFQKGDIAEGYSVSREKKESFPLTVTSAQKNPTAFYLCASTDGQDYGYTFGSGTRLTVV.

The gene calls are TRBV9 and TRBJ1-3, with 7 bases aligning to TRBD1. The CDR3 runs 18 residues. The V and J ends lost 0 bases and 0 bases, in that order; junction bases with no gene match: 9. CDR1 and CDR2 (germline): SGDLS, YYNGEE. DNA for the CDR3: TGTGCCAGCAGCGTAGCCAGGGGGTCGGTTGACTCTGGAAACACCATATATTTT. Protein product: CASSVARGSVDSGNTIYF.

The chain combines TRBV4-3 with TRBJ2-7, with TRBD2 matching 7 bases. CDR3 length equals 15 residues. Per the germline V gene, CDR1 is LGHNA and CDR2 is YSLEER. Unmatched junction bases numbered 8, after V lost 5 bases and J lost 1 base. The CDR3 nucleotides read TGCGCCAGCAGCAGCGGGACGGGGACGTCCTACGAGCAGTACTTC. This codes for CASSSGTGTSYEQYF.

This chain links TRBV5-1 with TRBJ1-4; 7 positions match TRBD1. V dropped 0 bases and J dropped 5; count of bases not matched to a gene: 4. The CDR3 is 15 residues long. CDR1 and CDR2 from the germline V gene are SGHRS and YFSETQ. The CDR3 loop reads CASSLEQGLNEKLFF. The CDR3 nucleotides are TGCGCCAGCAGCTTGGAACAGGGGCTAAATGAAAAACTGTTTTTT.

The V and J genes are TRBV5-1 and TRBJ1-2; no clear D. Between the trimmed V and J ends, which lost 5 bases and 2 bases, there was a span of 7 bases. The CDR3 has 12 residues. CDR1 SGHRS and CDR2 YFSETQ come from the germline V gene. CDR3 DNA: TGCGCCAGCAGGGAGGGCAACTATGGCTACACCTTC. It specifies CASREGNYGYTF.

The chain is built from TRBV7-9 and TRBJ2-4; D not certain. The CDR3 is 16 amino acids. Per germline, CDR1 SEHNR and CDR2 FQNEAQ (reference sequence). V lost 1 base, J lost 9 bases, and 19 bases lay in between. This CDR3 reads CASSLETDGAFGIQYF. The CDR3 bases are TGTGCCAGCAGCTTAGAAACAGACGGCGCCTTCGGCATTCAGTACTTC.

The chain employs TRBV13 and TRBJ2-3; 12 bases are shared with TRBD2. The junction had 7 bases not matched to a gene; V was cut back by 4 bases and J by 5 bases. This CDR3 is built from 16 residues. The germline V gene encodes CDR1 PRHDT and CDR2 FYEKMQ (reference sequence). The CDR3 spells CASSWGLAGTKDTQYF. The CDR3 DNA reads TGTGCCAGCAGCTGGGGACTAGCGGGCACCAAAGATACGCAGTATTTT.

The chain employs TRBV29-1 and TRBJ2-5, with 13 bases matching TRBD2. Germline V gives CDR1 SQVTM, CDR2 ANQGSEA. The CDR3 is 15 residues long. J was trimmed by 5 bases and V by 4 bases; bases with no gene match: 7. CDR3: CSVVPTSGGRETQYF. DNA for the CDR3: TGCAGCGTTGTACCGACTAGCGGGGGGAGGGAGACCCAGTACTTC.

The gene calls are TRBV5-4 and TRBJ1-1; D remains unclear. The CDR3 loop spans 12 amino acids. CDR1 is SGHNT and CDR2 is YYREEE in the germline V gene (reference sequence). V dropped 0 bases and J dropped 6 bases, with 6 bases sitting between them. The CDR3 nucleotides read TGTGCCAGCAGCTTGGGAGGGCCTGAAGCTTTCTTT. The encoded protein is CASSLGGPEAFF.

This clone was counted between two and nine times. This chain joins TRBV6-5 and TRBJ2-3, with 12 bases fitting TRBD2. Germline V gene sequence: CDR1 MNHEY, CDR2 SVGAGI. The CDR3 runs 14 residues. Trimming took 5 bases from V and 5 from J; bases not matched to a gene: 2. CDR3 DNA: TGTGCCAGCAGTAGGACTAGCGGGGTAGATACGCAGTATTTT. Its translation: CASSRTSGVDTQYF.

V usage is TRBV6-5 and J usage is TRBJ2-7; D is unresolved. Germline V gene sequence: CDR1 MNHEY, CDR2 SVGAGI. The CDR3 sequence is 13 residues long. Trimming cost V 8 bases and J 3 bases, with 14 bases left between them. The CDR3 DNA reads TGTGCCAGCTCGTCGGGTCGGAGCTACGAGCAGTACTTC. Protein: CASSSGRSYEQYF.

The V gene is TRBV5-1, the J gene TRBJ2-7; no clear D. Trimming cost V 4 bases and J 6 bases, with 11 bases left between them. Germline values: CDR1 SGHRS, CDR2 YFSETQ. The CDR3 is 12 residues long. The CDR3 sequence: CASSLTNTEQYF. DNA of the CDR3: TGCGCCAGCAGCCTTACAAACACCGAGCAGTACTTC.

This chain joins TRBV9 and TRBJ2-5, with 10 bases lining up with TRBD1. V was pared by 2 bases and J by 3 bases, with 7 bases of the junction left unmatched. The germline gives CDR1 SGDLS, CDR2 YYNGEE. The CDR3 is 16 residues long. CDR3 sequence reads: CASSVPTGGGEETQYF. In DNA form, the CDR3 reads TGTGCCAGCAGCGTTCCGACAGGGGGCGGAGAAGAGACCCAGTACTTC.

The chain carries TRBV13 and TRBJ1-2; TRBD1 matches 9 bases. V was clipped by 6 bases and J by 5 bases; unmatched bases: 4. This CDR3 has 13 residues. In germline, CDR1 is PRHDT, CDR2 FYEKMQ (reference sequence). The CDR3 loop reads CASRSGQGYGYTF. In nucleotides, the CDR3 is TGTGCCAGCAGATCGGGACAGGGTTATGGCTACACCTTC.

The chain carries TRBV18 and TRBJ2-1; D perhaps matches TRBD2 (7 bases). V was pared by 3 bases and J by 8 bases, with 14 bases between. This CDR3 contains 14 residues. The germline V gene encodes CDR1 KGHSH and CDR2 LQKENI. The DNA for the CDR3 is TGTGCCAGCTCACCCGGGACGGGGGGCTATGAGCAGTTCTTC. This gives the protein CASSPGTGGYEQFF.

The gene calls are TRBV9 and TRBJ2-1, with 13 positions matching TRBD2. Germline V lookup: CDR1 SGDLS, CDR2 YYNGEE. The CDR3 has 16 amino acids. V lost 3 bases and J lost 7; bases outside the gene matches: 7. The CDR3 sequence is CASSAIGLAGENEQFF. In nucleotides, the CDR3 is TGTGCCAGCAGCGCCATAGGACTAGCGGGGGAAAATGAGCAGTTCTTC.

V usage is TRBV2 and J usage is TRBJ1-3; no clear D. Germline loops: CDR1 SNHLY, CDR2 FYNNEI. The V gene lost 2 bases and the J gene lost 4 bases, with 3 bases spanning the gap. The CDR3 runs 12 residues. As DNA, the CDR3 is TGTGCCAGCAGTGAATCGGGAAACACCATATATTTT. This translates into CASSESGNTIYF.

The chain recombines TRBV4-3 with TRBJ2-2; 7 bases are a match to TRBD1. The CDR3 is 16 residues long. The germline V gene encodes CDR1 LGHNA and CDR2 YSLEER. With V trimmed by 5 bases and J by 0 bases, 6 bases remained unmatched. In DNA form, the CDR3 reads TGCGCCAGCAGCAGTGACAGGGCGACGAACACCGGGGAGCTGTTTTTT. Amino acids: CASSSDRATNTGELFF.

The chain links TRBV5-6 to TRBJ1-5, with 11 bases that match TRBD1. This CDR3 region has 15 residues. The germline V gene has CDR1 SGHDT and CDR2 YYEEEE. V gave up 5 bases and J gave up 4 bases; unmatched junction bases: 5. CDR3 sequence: CASSRRDRGNQPQHF. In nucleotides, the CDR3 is TGTGCCAGCAGTCGACGGGACAGGGGGAATCAGCCCCAGCATTTT.

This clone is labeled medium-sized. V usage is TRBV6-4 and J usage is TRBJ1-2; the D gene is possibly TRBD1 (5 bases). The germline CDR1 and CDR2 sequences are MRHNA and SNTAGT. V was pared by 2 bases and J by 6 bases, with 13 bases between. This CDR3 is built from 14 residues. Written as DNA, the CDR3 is TGTGCCAGCAGTGACGCCGTTGACAGACATGGCTACACCTTC. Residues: CASSDAVDRHGYTF.